What follows are 20 T cell receptor beta chains derived from one specimen sequenced in a study of T cell responses to AZD1222 COVID-19 vaccine. This table comes from immunoSEQ multiplex PCR, and its TCRdb copy is limited to in-frame clones, with some not included. The table includes more than 150,000 clones, just over 85% detected once. The specimen comprised peripheral blood, sampled on day 0 of AZD1222 vaccination. The origin of the receptors is an adult in good health.

The rearrangement uses TRBV2 and TRBJ1-1; 11 bases are shared with TRBD1. This CDR3 spans 18 amino acids. V lost 6 bases to trimming and J lost 2 bases; unmatched junction nucleotides: 14. CDR1 and CDR2 from the germline V gene are SNHLY and FYNNEI. CDR3 nucleotide sequence: TGTGCCAGCAGCAGAGAGGGCCGGGACAGGGGGTTTAACACTGAAGCTTTCTTT. Protein sequence: CASSREGRDRGFNTEAFF.

CDR3 sequence reads: CASSLALSTNTGELFF. Here the CDR3 DNA reads TGTGCCAGCAGCTTGGCCTTAAGTACGAACACCGGGGAGCTGTTTTTT. The genes are TRBV11-2 and TRBJ2-2, with D unclear. Germline V gene sequence: CDR1 SGHAT, CDR2 FQNNGV. V lost 3 bases, J lost 0 bases, and 11 bases lay in between. The length of the CDR3 is 16 residues.

This clone was seen once. The CDR3 DNA is TGTGCCAGCTCAGTATCAGGGATCCTTTACGTGGAGCAGTACTTC. This translates into CASSVSGILYVEQYF. The V call is TRBV18, the J call TRBJ2-7, with a tentative D call TRBD1 (5 bases). Trimming pared 5 bases from V and 7 bases from J, leaving 21 bases between. Germline V lookup: CDR1 KGHSH, CDR2 LQKENI. The CDR3 is made up of 15 amino acids.

CDR3 loop: CASSIDLYSGVISYNEQFF. CDR3 nucleotides: TGTGCCAGTAGTATAGATCTATATAGCGGGGTAATTTCCTACAATGAGCAGTTCTTC. J is TRBJ2-1 and V is TRBV19, with TRBD2 identical over 8 bases. CDR3 size: 19 residues. Trimming at V came to 0 bases and at J to 1 base, leaving 11 bases not matched to a gene. CDR1 and CDR2 from the germline V gene are LNHDA and SQIVND (reference sequence).

The chain uses TRBV6-6 and TRBJ1-2, with D tentatively TRBD1 (5 bases). The CDR3 is 16 amino acids. V dropped 2 bases and J dropped 8 bases, with 21 bases sitting between them. Germline V gene data show CDR1 as MNHNY and CDR2 as SVGAGI (reference sequence). The CDR3 DNA reads TGTGCCAGCAGTTACACAGCGGGGAGGGACTCTGGGGGCTACACCTTC. Translated, it gives CASSYTAGRDSGGYTF.

The chain is built from TRBV28 and TRBJ1-6, with 11 bases aligning to TRBD1. There are 14 residues in the CDR3. V shed 6 bases and J 8 bases; nucleotides not matched to a gene: 3. Germline V lookup: CDR1 MDHEN, CDR2 SYDVKM. This chain's CDR3 is CASSEGQGDSPLHF. CDR3 nucleotides: TGTGCCAGCAGCGAGGGACAGGGGGATTCACCCCTCCACTTT.

The genes are TRBV16 and TRBJ2-7; the D gene is possibly TRBD2 (6 bases). The V gene's germline CDR1 is KGHSY and CDR2 FQNENV. The CDR3 sequence is 12 residues long. V lost 7 bases to trimming and J lost 1 base, with 8 bases between them. The CDR3 region is CASMEGSYEQYF. The CDR3 DNA reads TGTGCCAGCATGGAGGGATCCTACGAGCAGTACTTC.

This chain connects TRBV7-3 to TRBJ2-3; 11 bases are a match to TRBD2. The CDR3 is made up of 17 amino acids. Trimming removed 5 bases from V and 4 bases from J; junction bases left unmatched: 11. CDR1 and CDR2 from the germline V gene are SGHTA and FQGTGA. In DNA form, the CDR3 reads TGTGCCAGCAGCGATTTAGCGGGGGGGCTTGTGGCAGATACGCAGTATTTT. Its protein product is CASSDLAGGLVADTQYF. The complete variable domain, with remaining parts taken from reference TRBV7-3 and TRBJ2-3, reads GAGVSQTPSNKVTEKGKYVELRCDPISGHTALYWYRQSLGQGPEFLIYFQGTGAADDSGLPNDRFFAVRPEGSVSTLKIQRTERGDSAVYLCASSDLAGGLVADTQYFGPGTRLTVL.

The chain carries TRBV19 and TRBJ2-3; D is perhaps TRBD2 (7 bases). The CDR3 runs 18 residues. V was pared by 5 bases and J by 8 bases, with 29 bases between. The V gene's germline CDR1 is LNHDA and CDR2 SQIVND (reference sequence). The CDR3 spells CASSQGTGGRGPSGTQYF. The CDR3 DNA is TGTGCCAGTAGTCAAGGAACTGGAGGGCGGGGGCCCTCGGGTACGCAGTATTTT.

The chain carries TRBV9 and TRBJ2-5; D may match TRBD1 or TRBD2 (6 bases each). The germline V and J ends were trimmed by 2 bases and 1 base, with 12 bases remaining between them. The germline V gene encodes CDR1 SGDLS and CDR2 YYNGEE. This CDR3 contains 15 residues. DNA for the CDR3: TGTGCCAGCAGCGTCACGGGGGCCACCCAAGAGACCCAGTACTTC. Its translation: CASSVTGATQETQYF.

The chain has TRBV6-5 and TRBJ1-1, with D possibly matching TRBD1 (5 bases). This CDR3 spans 15 amino acids. Per germline, CDR1 MNHEY and CDR2 SVGAGI. Trimming removed 1 base from V and 1 base from J, with 10 bases in between. The chain's CDR3 is CASSYWDGGNTEAFF. The CDR3 DNA reads TGTGCCAGCAGTTACTGGGATGGGGGGAACACTGAAGCTTTCTTT.

The chain couples TRBV3-1 (or the pseudogene TRBV3-2) to TRBJ1-6, with 9 nucleotides matching TRBD1. The V gene's germline CDR1 is LGHDT and CDR2 YNNKEL (reference sequence). This CDR3 has 17 residues. After removal of 2 bases from V and 7 bases from J, the junction contained 9 bases not matched to a gene. This chain's CDR3 is CASSQWLGQGRNSPLHF. CDR3 sequence (DNA): TGTGCCAGCAGCCAATGGCTGGGACAGGGTAGGAATTCACCCCTCCACTTT.

The CDR3 loop is CASSLGDKNTDTQYF. CDR3 in DNA: TGTGCCAGCAGTTTGGGGGACAAAAACACAGATACGCAGTATTTT. The chain combines TRBV27 with TRBJ2-3; D possibly corresponds to TRBD1 (6 bases). The V gene's germline CDR1 is MNHEY and CDR2 SMNVEV (reference sequence). The CDR3 loop spans 15 amino acids. V dropped 3 bases and J dropped 2 bases, with 12 bases sitting between them.

The rearrangement links TRBV5-1 to TRBJ2-3; TRBD2 agrees at 7 bases. There are 14 residues in the CDR3. CDR1 and CDR2 from the germline V gene are SGHRS and YFSETQ. V was clipped by 2 bases and J by 5 bases; unmatched bases: 5. The CDR3 nucleotides read TGCGCCAGCAGCTTCGGGACTATTGGAGATACGCAGTATTTT. Translation: CASSFGTIGDTQYF.

To note about this clone: One junction end does not reproduce the germline sequence, and a read error may be involved. J is TRBJ2-2 and V is TRBV3-1 (or the pseudogene TRBV3-2); 10 bases map to TRBD2. Germline V gene data show CDR1 as LGHDT and CDR2 as YNNKEL (reference sequence). The CDR3 sequence is 18 residues long. This CDR3 is CASSQEQAGGPNTGELFF. The CDR3 bases are TGTGCCAGCAGCCAAGAGCAAGCGGGAGGGCCGAATACCGGGGAGCTGTTTTTT.

V gene TRBV6-1 combines with J gene TRBJ2-1, with 8 bases fitting TRBD2. CDR1 and CDR2 from the germline V gene are MNHNS and SASEGT. V lost 3 bases, J lost 4 bases, and 8 bases stayed unmatched. This CDR3 is 16 amino acids long. The CDR3 reads CASSEGGGFLYNEQFF. Written as DNA, the CDR3 is TGTGCCAGCAGTGAGGGCGGGGGGTTTTTGTACAATGAGCAGTTCTTC.

This clone was recorded only once. The sample carries other DNA sequences with the same CDR3. This chain connects TRBV27 to TRBJ1-1; D gene ambiguous. The V end was cut by 2 bases, the J end by 1 base, with 5 bases between. From germline, CDR1 is MNHEY and CDR2 SMNVEV (reference sequence). The CDR3 contains 13 residues. CDR3 loop: CASSLGRNTEAFF. For the CDR3, the DNA is TGTGCCAGCAGTTTAGGTAGGAACACTGAAGCTTTCTTT.

The chain combines TRBV27 with TRBJ2-5, with 7 bases matching TRBD2. Germline assignment: CDR1 MNHEY and CDR2 SMNVEV (reference sequence). There are 13 residues in the CDR3. J was trimmed by 2 bases and V by 8 bases; bases with no gene match: 5. Written as DNA, the CDR3 is TGTGCCAGCCTGGGGGAGGGACAAGAGACCCAGTACTTC. Its protein is CASLGEGQETQYF.

The rearrangement joins TRBV24-1 to TRBJ2-2, with 7 bases identical to TRBD2. The germline V gene has CDR1 KGHDR and CDR2 SFDVKD. The J segment lost 8 bases and the V segment lost 7 bases, leaving 6 bases of the junction unmatched. There are 13 residues in the CDR3. This chain's CDR3 is CATSRLASGELFF. CDR3 in DNA: TGTGCCACCAGCCGACTAGCTTCGGGGGAGCTGTTTTTT.

The genes are TRBV14 and TRBJ1-1; D remains unclear. The length of the CDR3 is 12 residues. V gave up 8 bases and J gave up 4 bases, with 11 bases separating them. Germline V gene data show CDR1 as SGHDN and CDR2 as FVKESK. CDR3 sequence (DNA): TGTGCCAGCGGAAACAGTGCCACTGAAGCTTTCTTT. Translated: CASGNSATEAFF. The variable domain in full, completed from reference TRBV14 and TRBJ1-1, reads EAGVTQFPSHSVIEKGQTVTLRCDPISGHDNLYWYRRVMGKEIKFLLHFVKESKQDESGMPNNRFLAERTGGTYSTLKVQPAELEDSGVYFCASGNSATEAFFGQGTRLTVV.